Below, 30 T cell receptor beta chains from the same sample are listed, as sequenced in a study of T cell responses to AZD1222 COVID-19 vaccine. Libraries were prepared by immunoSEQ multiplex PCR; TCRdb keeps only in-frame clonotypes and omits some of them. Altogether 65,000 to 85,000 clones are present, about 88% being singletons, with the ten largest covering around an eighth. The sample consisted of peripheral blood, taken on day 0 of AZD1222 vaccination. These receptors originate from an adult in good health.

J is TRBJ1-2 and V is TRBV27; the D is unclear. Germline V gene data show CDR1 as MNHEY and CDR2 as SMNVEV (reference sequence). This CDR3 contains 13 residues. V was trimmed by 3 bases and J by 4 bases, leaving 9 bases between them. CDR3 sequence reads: CASSFNSRYGYTF. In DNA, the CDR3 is TGTGCCAGCAGTTTTAACAGCCGCTATGGCTACACCTTC.

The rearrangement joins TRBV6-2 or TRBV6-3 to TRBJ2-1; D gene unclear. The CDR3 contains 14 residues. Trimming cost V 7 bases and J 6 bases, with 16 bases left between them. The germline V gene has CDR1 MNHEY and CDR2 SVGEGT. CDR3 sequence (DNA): TGTGCCAGCAACCCCGACCAGTTTACCAATGAGCAGTTCTTC. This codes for CASNPDQFTNEQFF.

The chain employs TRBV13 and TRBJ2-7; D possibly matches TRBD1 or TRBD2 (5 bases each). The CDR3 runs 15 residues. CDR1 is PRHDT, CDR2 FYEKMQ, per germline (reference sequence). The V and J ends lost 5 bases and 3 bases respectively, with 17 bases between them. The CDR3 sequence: CASSQGGRADYEQYF. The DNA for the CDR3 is TGTGCCAGCAGCCAAGGAGGCAGGGCAGACTACGAGCAGTACTTC. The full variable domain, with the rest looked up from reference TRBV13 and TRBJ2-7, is AAGVIQSPRHLIKEKRETATLKCYPIPRHDTVYWYQQGPGQDPQFLISFYEKMQSDKGSIPDRFSAQQFSDYHSELNMSSLELGDSALYFCASSQGGRADYEQYFGPGTRLTVT.

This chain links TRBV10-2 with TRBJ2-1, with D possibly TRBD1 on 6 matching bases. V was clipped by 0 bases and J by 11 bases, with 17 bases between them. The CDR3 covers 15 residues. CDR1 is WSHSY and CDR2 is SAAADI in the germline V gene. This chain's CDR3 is CASSESAKDSFQQFF. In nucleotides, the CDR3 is TGCGCCAGCAGTGAGTCGGCGAAGGACAGTTTTCAGCAGTTCTTC.

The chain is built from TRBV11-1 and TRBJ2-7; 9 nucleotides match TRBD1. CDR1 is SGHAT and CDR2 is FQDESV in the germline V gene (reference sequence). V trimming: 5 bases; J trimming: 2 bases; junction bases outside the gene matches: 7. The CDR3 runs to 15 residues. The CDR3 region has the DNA TGTGCCAGCAGCCCCCAGGGGACAGGGACCTACGAGCAGTACTTC. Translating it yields CASSPQGTGTYEQYF. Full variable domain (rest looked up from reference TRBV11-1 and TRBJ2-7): EAEVAQSPRYKITEKSQAVAFWCDPISGHATLYWYRQILGQGPELLVQFQDESVVDDSQLPKDRFSAERLKGVDSTLKIQPAELGDSAMYLCASSPQGTGTYEQYFGPGTRLTVT.

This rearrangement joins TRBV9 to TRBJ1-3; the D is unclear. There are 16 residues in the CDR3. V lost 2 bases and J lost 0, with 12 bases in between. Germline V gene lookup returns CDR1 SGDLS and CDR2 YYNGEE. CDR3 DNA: TGTGCCAGCAGCGTGGCCTTCCCCAGCTCTGGAAACACCATATATTTT. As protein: CASSVAFPSSGNTIYF.

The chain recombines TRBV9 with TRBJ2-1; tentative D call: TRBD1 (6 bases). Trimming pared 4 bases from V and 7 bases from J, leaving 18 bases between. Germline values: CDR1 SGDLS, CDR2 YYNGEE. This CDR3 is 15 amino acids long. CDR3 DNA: TGTGCCAGCAGCCTAGATTCAGGGGCTTGGAATGAGCAGTTCTTC. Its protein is CASSLDSGAWNEQFF.

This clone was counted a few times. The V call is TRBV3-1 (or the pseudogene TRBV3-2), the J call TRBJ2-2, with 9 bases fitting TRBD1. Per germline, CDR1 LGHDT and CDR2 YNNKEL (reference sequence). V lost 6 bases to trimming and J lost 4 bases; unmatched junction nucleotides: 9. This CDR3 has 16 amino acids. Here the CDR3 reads CASRRTGEATTGELFF. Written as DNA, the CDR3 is TGTGCCAGCAGGCGGACAGGGGAGGCCACCACCGGGGAGCTGTTTTTT.

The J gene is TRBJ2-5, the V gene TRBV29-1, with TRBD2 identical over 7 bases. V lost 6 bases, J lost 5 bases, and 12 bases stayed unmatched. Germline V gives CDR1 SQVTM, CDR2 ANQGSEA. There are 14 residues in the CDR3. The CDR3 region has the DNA TGCAGCGTGGGAGCCCCGGGACTACCCGAGACCCAGTACTTC. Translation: CSVGAPGLPETQYF.

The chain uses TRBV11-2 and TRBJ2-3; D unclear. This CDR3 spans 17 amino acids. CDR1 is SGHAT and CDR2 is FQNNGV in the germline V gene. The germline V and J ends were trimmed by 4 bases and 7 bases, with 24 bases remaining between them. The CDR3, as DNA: TGTGCCAGCAGCTCCCCGACACAATACCCTCAGATGAATACGCAGTATTTT. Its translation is CASSSPTQYPQMNTQYF. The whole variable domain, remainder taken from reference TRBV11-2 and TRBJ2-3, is EAGVAQSPRYKIIEKRQSVAFWCNPISGHATLYWYQQILGQGPKLLIQFQNNGVVDDSQLPKDRFSAERLKGVDSTLKIQPAKLEDSAVYLCASSSPTQYPQMNTQYFGPGTRLTVL.

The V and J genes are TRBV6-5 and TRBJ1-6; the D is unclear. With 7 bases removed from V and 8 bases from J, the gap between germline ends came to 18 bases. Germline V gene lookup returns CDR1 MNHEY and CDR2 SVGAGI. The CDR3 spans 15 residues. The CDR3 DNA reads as TGTGCCAGCACCCCCTGGGAAGGGCGGGATTCACCCCTCCACTTT. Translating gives CASTPWEGRDSPLHF.

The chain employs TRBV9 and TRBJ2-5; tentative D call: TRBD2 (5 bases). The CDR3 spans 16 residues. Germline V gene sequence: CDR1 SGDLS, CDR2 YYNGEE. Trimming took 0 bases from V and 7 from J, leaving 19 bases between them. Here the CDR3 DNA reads TGTGCCAGCAGCGTAGGAGCGGCGGCATCAGGTTTGACCCAGTACTTC. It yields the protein CASSVGAAASGLTQYF.

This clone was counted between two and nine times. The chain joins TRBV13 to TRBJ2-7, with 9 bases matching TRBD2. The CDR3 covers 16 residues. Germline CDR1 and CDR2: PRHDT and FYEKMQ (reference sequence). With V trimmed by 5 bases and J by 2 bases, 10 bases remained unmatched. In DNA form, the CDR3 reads TGTGCCAGCAGCCCCTCCCCGGCTAGCGGGGCCTACGAGCAGTACTTC. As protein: CASSPSPASGAYEQYF.

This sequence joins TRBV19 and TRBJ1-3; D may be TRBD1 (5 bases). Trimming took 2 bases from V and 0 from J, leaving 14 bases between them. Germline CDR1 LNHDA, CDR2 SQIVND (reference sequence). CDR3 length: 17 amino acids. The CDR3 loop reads CASSINRGRSSGNTIYF. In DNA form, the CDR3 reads TGTGCCAGTAGTATAAATAGGGGCAGGAGCTCTGGAAACACCATATATTTT.

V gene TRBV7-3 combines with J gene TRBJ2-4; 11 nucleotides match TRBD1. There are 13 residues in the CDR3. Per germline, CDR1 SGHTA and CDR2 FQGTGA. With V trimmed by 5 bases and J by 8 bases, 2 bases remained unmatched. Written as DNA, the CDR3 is TGTGCCAGCAGCGTGGGACAGGGGGACATTCAGTACTTC. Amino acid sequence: CASSVGQGDIQYF.

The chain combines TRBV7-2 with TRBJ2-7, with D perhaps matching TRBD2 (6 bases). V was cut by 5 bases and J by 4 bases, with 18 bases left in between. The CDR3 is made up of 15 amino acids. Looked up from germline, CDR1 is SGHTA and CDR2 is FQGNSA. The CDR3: CASSPGGRRGYEQYF. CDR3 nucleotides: TGTGCCAGCAGCCCGGGTGGACGGAGGGGTTACGAGCAGTACTTC.

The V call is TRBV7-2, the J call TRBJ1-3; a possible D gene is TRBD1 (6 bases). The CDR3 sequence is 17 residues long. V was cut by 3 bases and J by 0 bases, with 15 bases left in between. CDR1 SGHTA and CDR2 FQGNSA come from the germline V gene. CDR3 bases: TGTGCCAGCAGCTTCCTCCAACCGACAGGCTCTGGAAACACCATATATTTT. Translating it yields CASSFLQPTGSGNTIYF.

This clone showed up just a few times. CDR3 DNA sequence: TGCGCCAGCAGCCGAGGAGCGGATGAGACCCAGTACTTC. Translated, it gives CASSRGADETQYF. The V call is TRBV4-3, the J call TRBJ2-5, with D perhaps matching TRBD2 (5 bases). The V and J ends lost 4 bases and 5 bases respectively, with 11 bases between them. Germline V lookup: CDR1 LGHNA, CDR2 YSLEER. The CDR3 has 13 amino acids.

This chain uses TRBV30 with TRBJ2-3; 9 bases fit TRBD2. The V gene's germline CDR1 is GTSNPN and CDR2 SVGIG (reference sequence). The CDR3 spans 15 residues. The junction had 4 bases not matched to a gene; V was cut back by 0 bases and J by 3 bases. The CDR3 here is CAWSVGLAGTDTQYF. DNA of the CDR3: TGTGCCTGGAGTGTAGGGCTAGCGGGAACAGATACGCAGTATTTT. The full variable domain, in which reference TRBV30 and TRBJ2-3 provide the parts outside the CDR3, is SQTIHQWPATLVQPVGSPLSLECTVEGTSNPNLYWYRQAAGRGLQLLFYSVGIGQISSEVPQNLSASRPQDRQFILSSKKLLLSDSGFYLCAWSVGLAGTDTQYFGPGTRLTVL.

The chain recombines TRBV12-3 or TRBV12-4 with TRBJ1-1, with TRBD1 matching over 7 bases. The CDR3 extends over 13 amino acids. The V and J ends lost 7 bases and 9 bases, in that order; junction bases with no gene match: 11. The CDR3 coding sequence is TGTGCCAGCACTACCGGGGGGGACAGTAAAGCTTTCTTT. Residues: CASTTGGDSKAFF.

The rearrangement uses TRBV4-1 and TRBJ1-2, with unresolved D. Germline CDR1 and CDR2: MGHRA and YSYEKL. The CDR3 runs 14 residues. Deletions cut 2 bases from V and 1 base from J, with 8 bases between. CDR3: CASSQQTVNYGYTF. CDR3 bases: TGCGCCAGCAGCCAACAAACGGTTAACTATGGCTACACCTTC.

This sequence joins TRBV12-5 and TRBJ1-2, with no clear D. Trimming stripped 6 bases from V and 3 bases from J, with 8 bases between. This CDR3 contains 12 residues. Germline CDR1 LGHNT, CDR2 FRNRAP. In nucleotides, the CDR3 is TGTGCTAGTGGCCTTATCGACTATGGCTACACCTTC. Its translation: CASGLIDYGYTF.

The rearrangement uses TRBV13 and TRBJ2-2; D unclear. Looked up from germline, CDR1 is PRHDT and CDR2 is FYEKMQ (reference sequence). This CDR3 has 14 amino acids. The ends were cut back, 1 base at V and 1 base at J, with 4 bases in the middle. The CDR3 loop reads CASSLAGNTGELFF. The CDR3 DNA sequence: TGTGCCAGCAGCTTAGCTGGGAACACCGGGGAGCTGTTTTTT.

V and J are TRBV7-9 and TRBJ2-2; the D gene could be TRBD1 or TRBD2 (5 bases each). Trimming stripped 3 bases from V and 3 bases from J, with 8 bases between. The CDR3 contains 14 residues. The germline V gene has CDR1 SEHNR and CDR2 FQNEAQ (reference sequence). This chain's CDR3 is CASSLGDHTGELFF. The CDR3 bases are TGTGCCAGCAGCTTGGGGGACCACACCGGGGAGCTGTTTTTT.

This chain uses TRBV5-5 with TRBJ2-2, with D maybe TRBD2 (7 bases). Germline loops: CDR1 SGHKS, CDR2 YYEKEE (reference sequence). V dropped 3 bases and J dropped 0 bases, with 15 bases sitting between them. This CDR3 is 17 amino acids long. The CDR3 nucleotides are TGTGCCAGCAGCTCAGAAGGGGGGAGGGCGAACACCGGGGAGCTGTTTTTT. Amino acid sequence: CASSSEGGRANTGELFF.

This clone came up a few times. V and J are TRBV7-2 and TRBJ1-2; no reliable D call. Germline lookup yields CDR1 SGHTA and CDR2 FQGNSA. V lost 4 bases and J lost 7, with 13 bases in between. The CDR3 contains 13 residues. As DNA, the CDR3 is TGTGCCAGCAGCTCGGACGGGTTTAGTGGCTACACCTTC. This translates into CASSSDGFSGYTF.

The CDR3 reads CASSLRGEGATPLHF. CDR3 bases: TGCGCCAGCAGCCTCCGCGGCGAGGGGGCAACACCCCTCCACTTT. The J gene is TRBJ1-6, the V gene TRBV4-3; TRBD1 matches 7 bases. Germline V gene lookup returns CDR1 LGHNA and CDR2 YSLEER. Trimming removed 4 bases from V and 11 bases from J; junction bases left unmatched: 11. The CDR3 extends over 15 amino acids.

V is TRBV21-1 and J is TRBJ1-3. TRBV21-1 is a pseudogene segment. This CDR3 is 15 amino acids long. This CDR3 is CASSLTVSSGNTIYF. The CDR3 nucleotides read TGTGCCAGCAGCTTAACCGTAAGCTCTGGAAACACCATATATTTT.

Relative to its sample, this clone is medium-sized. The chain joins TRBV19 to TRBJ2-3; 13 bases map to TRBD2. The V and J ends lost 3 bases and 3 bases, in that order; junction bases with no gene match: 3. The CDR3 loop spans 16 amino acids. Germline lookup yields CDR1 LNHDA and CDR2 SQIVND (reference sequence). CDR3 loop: CASSIQTSGGTDTQYF. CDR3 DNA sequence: TGTGCCAGTAGTATCCAGACTAGCGGGGGGACAGATACGCAGTATTTT.

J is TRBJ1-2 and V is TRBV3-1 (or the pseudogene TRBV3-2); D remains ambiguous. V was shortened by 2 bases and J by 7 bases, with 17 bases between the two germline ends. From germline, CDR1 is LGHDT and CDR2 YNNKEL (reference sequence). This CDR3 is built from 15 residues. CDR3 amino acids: CASSQPGVGSFGYTF. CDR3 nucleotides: TGTGCCAGCAGCCAACCGGGTGTGGGGTCTTTTGGCTACACCTTC.